This T cell receptor (beta chain) was identified in a study of blood T cell repertoires in COVID-19. As for the study in general: The cDNA or gDNA used as material had been derived from T cells, B-cell-depleted T cells, or PBMCs.

In the original workflow: Amplification from reference gene primers served as the basis for estimated nucleated cell counts. The table came from immunoSEQ multiplex PCR; TCRdb's copy has only in-frame clones and leaves some out. That table furnishes V, J and clone size, whereas the DNA furnished D and trimming. This sample has 85,000 to 100,000 clones; 70% to 90% occur once, and the top ten carry around 2.1%. One Seattle source followed patients from active infection through their disease course. This CDR3 contains 16 residues. Germline CDR1 reads SQVTM; CDR2 reads ANQGSEA. V gave up 5 bases and J gave up 2 bases; unmatched junction bases: 14.

The source of this sequence is a man in his forties or fifties with COVID-19, enrolled during active disease. The genes are TRBV29-1 and TRBJ1-1; 7 nucleotides agree with TRBD1. Sequencing input: peripheral blood. As DNA, the CDR3 is TGCAGCGTTCCGTCACTCGGGCAGGGGGGAAACACTGAAGCTTTCTTT. Translating it yields CSVPSLGQGGNTEAFF.